The clone carrying this T cell receptor beta chain was picked up one time. The antigen is undetermined. The genomic DNA of each subset was split evenly across several immunoSEQ plates. TCRdb's copy holds only in-frame clones and misses some; the assay was immunoSEQ multiplex PCR. The sample yields about 1.1 million clones, about 72% seen once. This record comes from a study of shared clonotypes between healthy human individuals. Whole-study findings and limits: Naive subsets generally exceeded memory subsets in estimated richness. In the sorted subsets, rarefaction showed sequencing was incomplete despite large depth.

Sequencing was done on a sample of memory CD4+ T cells from PBMCs. Sample subset: CD45RA-negative fraction. This TCR came from a man aged 18 to 30 in good health. Some clones in this sample may be carry-over from other donors' samples.

CDR3 nucleotide sequence: TGTGCCAGCAGCTCTACGAGGGGGTTCGTTAATGAAAAACTGTTTTTT. Its protein product is CASSSTRGFVNEKLFF. The rearrangement uses TRBV7-8 and TRBJ1-4; TRBD1 is a possible D gene (6 bases). The CDR3 is 16 amino acids. CDR1 and CDR2 from the germline V gene are SGHVS and FQNEAQ. The germline V and J ends were trimmed by 4 bases and 4 bases, with 16 bases remaining between them.